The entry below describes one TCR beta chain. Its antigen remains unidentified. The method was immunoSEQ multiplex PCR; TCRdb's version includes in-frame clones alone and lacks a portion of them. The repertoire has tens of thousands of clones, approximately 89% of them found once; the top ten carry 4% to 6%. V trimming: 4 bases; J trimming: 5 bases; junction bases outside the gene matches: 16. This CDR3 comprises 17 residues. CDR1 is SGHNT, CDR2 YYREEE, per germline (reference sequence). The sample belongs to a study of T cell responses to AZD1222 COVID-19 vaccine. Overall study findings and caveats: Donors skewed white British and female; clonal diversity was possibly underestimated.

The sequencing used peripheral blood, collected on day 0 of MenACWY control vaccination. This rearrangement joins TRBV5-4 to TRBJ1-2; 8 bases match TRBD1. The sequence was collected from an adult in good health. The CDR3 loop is CASSQPGQASYLYGYTF. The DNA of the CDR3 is TGTGCCAGCAGCCAACCGGGACAGGCATCTTACCTTTATGGCTACACCTTC.